A selection of T cell receptor beta chains follows, all from one sample in a study of blood T cell repertoires in COVID-19. Sequenced by immunoSEQ multiplex PCR; TCRdb stores in-frame clones only, minus some. The data contain 260,000 or so clones, around 82% of them singletons. The sequencing input was peripheral blood. Receptor source: a human donor in a cohort sampled during active COVID-19. The CDR3 runs from the conserved cysteine through the conserved F or W. The order of the fields is D gene, J gene, clone size, CDR3 length, V gene, CDR3 protein, CDR3 DNA. D genes are given only for firm matches. Not every row has a clone size; where given, it reads once, few, many or a size class.

>-|TRBJ2-7|-|13|TRBV6-6
CASSSPVFHEQYF
TGTGCCAGCAGTTCCCCGGTGTTCCACGAGCAGTACTTC
>-|TRBJ1-2|few|14|TRBV7-9
CASSLMESRGGYTF
TGTGCCAGCAGCTTAATGGAATCCCGGGGTGGCTACACCTTC
>-|TRBJ2-1|few|16|TRBV6-2/TRBV6-3
CASSYSRGSSYNEQFF
TGTGCCAGCAGTTACTCTCGGGGGAGCTCCTACAATGAGCAGTTCTTC
>-|TRBJ2-1|-|15|TRBV27
CASSLGSGRDKEQFF
TGTGCCAGCAGTTTAGGTAGCGGCCGAGACAAGGAGCAGTTCTTC
>-|TRBJ1-3|-|14|TRBV13
CASSTRVAGNTIYF
TGTGCCAGCAGCACCAGGGTAGCTGGAAACACCATATATTTT
>TRBD2|TRBJ2-1|-|16|TRBV7-6
CASSPRVSGRVNEQFF
TGTGCCAGCAGCCCCCGGGTTAGCGGGAGGGTCAATGAGCAGTTCTTC
>TRBD1|TRBJ1-6|-|14|TRBV6-6
CASSWDRVSSPLHF
TGTGCCAGCAGTTGGGACAGGGTGAGTTCACCCCTCCACTTT
>-|TRBJ1-6|-|15|TRBV5-1
CASSFEGENNSPLHF
TGCGCCAGCAGCTTCGAAGGGGAAAACAATTCACCCCTCCACTTT
>-|TRBJ1-2|-|15|TRBV9
CASSVDFRENYGYTF
TGTGCCAGCAGCGTAGATTTTCGAGAGAACTATGGCTACACCTTC
>-|TRBJ2-1|once|15|TRBV7-2
CASSVVGVDYNEQFF
TGTGCCAGCAGCGTCGTTGGAGTGGATTACAATGAGCAGTTCTTC
>TRBD2|TRBJ2-2|-|17|TRBV9
CASSRRTSGANTGELFF
TGTGCCAGCAGCCGGAGGACTAGCGGGGCGAACACCGGGGAGCTGTTTTTT
>TRBD1|TRBJ2-7|-|15|TRBV6-5
CASSRDPGQSYEQYF
TGTGCCAGCAGTCGCGACCCGGGACAGTCCTACGAGCAGTACTTC
>-|TRBJ2-5|few|14|TRBV5-4
CASSPGGLQETQYF
TGTGCCAGCAGCCCCGGGGGTCTCCAAGAGACCCAGTACTTC
>-|TRBJ1-1|-|12|TRBV28
CASSPRPGEAFF
TGTGCCAGCAGTCCCCGGCCGGGGGAAGCTTTCTTT
>TRBD1|TRBJ1-1|once|14|TRBV15
CATSRVAGGTEAFF
TGTGCCACCAGCAGAGTGGCAGGGGGCACTGAAGCTTTCTTT
>-|TRBJ1-4|-|15|TRBV29-1
CSVEKDRSGGEKLFF
TGCAGCGTTGAGAAGGACCGCTCTGGAGGAGAAAAACTGTTTTTT
>-|TRBJ1-3|-|16|TRBV4-3
CASSQDLGGSGNTIYF
TGCGCCAGCAGCCAAGATTTGGGAGGGAGTGGAAACACCATATATTTT
>TRBD1|TRBJ2-1|once|15|TRBV15
CATSVGQGGYNEQFF
TGTGCCACCAGCGTGGGACAGGGGGGCTACAATGAGCAGTTCTTC
>-|TRBJ1-6|-|13|TRBV4-2
CASTTDSLVPLHF
TGTGCCAGCACCACGGACAGTTTGGTACCCCTCCACTTT
>-|TRBJ2-5|-|13|TRBV12-5
CASGPGNRETQYF
TGTGCTAGTGGTCCAGGGAATCGAGAGACCCAGTACTTC
>-|TRBJ1-4|-|16|TRBV11-3
CASSIMDDRTNEKLFF
TGTGCCAGCAGCATTATGGACGACAGAACTAATGAAAAACTGTTTTTT
>-|TRBJ2-1|-|11|TRBV10-1
CASSGNNEQFF
TGCGCCAGCAGCGGTAACAATGAGCAGTTCTTC
>-|TRBJ2-5|-|12|TRBV7-8
CASSLLFETQYF
TGTGCCAGCAGCCTTCTATTCGAGACCCAGTACTTC
>-|TRBJ1-1|-|19|TRBV11-2
CASSLNPGSEFKMNTEAFF
TGTGCCAGCAGTCTCAACCCGGGAAGCGAGTTCAAAATGAACACTGAAGCTTTCTTT
>-|TRBJ1-4|once|15|TRBV5-4
CASSLEGATNEKLFF
TGTGCCAGCAGCTTGGAGGGGGCAACTAATGAAAAACTGTTTTTT
>TRBD2|TRBJ2-1|-|19|TRBV10-2
CASSGGTSGETFSYNEQFF
TGCGCCAGCAGTGGAGGGACTAGCGGCGAAACCTTCTCCTACAATGAGCAGTTCTTC
>-|TRBJ1-5|-|13|TRBV6-5
CASSPQGFQPQHF
TGTGCCAGCAGTCCCCAGGGTTTTCAGCCCCAGCATTTT
>TRBD2|TRBJ2-3|-|17|TRBV9
CASSVASGGVNTDTQYF
TGTGCCAGCAGCGTAGCGTCCGGGGGGGTCAACACAGATACGCAGTATTTT
>-|TRBJ1-2|-|12|TRBV19
CASSNRDYGYTF
TGTGCCAGTTCCAACAGGGATTATGGCTACACCTTC
>-|TRBJ1-6|-|18|TRBV2
CASSTTDHRSSYNSPLHF
TGTGCCAGCAGTACGACAGACCATAGGAGCTCCTATAATTCACCCCTCCACTTT
>TRBD1|TRBJ2-6|-|19|TRBV6-6
CASSWDRELLSSGANVLTF
TGTGCCAGCAGCTGGGACAGGGAACTTCTTAGCTCTGGGGCCAACGTCCTGACTTTC
>-|TRBJ1-1|-|13|TRBV2
CASIWSSGTEAFF
TGTGCCAGCATTTGGTCAAGCGGCACTGAAGCTTTCTTT
>-|TRBJ2-1|-|15|TRBV14
CASSQVLTPSSGQFF
TGTGCCAGCAGCCAAGTATTGACACCGTCAAGTGGGCAGTTCTTC
>-|TRBJ2-4|-|14|TRBV5-1
CASSLAGTTNIQYF
TGCGCCAGCAGCTTGGCCGGGACAACGAACATTCAGTACTTC
>-|TRBJ2-7|-|15|TRBV5-1
CASSGAGSISYEQYF
TGCGCCAGCAGCGGAGCTGGATCCATCTCCTACGAGCAGTACTTC
>-|TRBJ2-2|-|12|TRBV10-3
CAISERSGELFF
TGTGCCATCAGTGAGCGGTCCGGGGAGCTGTTTTTT
>TRBD2|TRBJ2-3|-|13|TRBV12-5
CASGATSRDTQYF
TGTGCTAGTGGTGCGACTAGCAGGGATACGCAGTATTTT
>-|TRBJ2-7|once|12|TRBV12-3/TRBV12-4
CASRTFAHEQYF
TGTGCCAGCAGGACTTTTGCCCACGAGCAGTACTTC
>-|TRBJ1-2|few|13|TRBV10-3
CASGGQVGYGYTF
TGTGCCTCAGGTGGGCAGGTTGGCTATGGCTACACCTTC
>TRBD1|TRBJ2-1|-|13|TRBV5-1
CASSTSRGNEQFF
TGCGCCAGCTCCACCTCCAGGGGGAATGAGCAGTTCTTC